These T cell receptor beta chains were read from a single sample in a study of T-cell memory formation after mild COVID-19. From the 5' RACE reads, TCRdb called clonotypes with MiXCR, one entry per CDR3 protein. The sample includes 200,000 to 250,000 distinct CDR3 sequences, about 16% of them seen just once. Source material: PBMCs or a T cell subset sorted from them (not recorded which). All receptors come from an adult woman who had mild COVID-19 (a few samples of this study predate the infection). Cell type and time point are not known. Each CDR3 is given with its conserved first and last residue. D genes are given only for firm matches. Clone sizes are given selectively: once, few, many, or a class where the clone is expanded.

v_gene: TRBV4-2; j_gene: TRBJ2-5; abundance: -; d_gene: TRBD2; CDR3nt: TGTGCCAGCAGTCCCGGGACTAGCAAACATCAGGAGACCCAGTACTTC; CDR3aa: CASSPGTSKHQETQYF
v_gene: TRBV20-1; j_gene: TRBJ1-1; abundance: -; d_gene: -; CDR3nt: TGCAGTGCTAGAGAACAGCCTAACACTGAAGCTTTCTTT; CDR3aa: CSAREQPNTEAFF
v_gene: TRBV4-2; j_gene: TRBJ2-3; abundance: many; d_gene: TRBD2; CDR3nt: TGTGCCAGCAGCCAAGAATCGCCTTACGGAGGACTAGCGGGATTTGATACGCAGTATTTT; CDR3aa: CASSQESPYGGLAGFDTQYF
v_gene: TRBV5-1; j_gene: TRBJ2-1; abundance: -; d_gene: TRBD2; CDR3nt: TGCGCCAGCAGCTCGGGACTACAGAACAATGAGCAGTTCTTC; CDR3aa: CASSSGLQNNEQFF
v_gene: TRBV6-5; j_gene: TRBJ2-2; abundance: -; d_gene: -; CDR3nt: TGTGCCAGCAGTTACTCCGGGGAGAACACCGGGGAGCTGTTTTTT; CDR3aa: CASSYSGENTGELFF
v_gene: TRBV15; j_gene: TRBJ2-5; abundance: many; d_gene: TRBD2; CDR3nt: TGTGCCACCAGCAGAGGTGGGACTAGCGAGGGAGAGACCCAGTACTTC; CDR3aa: CATSRGGTSEGETQYF
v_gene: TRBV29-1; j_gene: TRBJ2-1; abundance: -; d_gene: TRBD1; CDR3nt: TGCAGCGTCGGACAGGGGGTGGGTGAGCAGTTCTTC; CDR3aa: CSVGQGVGEQFF
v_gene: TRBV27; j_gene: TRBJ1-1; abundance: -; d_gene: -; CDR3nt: TGTGCCACGCGTCAAGGGGTCCGGCCTGAAGCTTTCTTT; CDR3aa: CATRQGVRPEAFF
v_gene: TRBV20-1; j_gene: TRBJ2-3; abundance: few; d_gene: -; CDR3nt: TGCAGTGCTAGAGTTATTTCACCAGATACGCAGTATTTT; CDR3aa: CSARVISPDTQYF
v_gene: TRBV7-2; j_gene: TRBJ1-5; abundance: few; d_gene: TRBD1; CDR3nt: TGTGCCAGCAGGGCCAGACAGGGGGCCTTATCTAATCAGCCCCAGCATTTT; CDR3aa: CASRARQGALSNQPQHF
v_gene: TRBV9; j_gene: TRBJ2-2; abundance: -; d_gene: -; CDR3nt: TGTGCCAGCAGCGCCTACAGGGATATCACCGGGGAGCTGTTTTTT; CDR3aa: CASSAYRDITGELFF
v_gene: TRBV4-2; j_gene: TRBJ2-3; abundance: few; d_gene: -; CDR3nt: TGTGCCAGCAGCCAAGAGGGCACAGATACGCAGTATTTT; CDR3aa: CASSQEGTDTQYF
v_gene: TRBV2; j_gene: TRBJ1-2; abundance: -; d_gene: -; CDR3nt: TGTGCCAGCAAAGGGGTCACCAACTATGGCTACACCTTC; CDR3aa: CASKGVTNYGYTF
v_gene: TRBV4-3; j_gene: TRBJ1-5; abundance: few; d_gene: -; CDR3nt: TGCGCCAGCAGCCAAGTGGAGGGTCAGCCCCAGCATTTT; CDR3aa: CASSQVEGQPQHF
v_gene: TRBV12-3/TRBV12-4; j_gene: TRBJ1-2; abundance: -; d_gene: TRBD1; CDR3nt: TGTGCCAGCAGTCCTACGACAGGGTACTATGGCTACACCTTC; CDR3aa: CASSPTTGYYGYTF
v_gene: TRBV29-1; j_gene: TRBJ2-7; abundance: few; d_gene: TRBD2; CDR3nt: TGCAGCGTTGACGTATTGGGACTAGCGGGAGGCGAGCAGTACTTC; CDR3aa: CSVDVLGLAGGEQYF
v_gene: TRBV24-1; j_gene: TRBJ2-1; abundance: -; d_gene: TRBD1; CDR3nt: TGTGCCACCCGCCCCCTCGTCGACAGGGACAGGGACAATGAGCAGTTCTTC; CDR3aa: CATRPLVDRDRDNEQFF
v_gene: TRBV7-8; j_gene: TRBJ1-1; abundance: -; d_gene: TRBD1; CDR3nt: TGTGCCAGCAGCGAGAACAGACAGGGAGGCACTGAAGCTTTCTTT; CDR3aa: CASSENRQGGTEAFF
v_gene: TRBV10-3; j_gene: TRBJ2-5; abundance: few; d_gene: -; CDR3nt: TGTGCCATCAGTGAGTCAGAAAGTCGGGAGACCCAGTACTTC; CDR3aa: CAISESESRETQYF
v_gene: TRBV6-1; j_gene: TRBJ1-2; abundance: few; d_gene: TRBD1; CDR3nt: TGTGCCAGCAGTGCCAACAGGGGCCTATCCTATGGCTACACCTTC; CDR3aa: CASSANRGLSYGYTF
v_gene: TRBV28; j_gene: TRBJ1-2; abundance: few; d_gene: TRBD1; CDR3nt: TGTGCCAGCAGTTTAATTACAGGGGGCGCGCATGGCTACACCTTC; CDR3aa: CASSLITGGAHGYTF
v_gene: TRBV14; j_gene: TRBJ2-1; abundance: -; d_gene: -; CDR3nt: TGTGCCAGCAGCCAAGATATGCTAGTAGGTGAGCAGTTCTTC; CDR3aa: CASSQDMLVGEQFF
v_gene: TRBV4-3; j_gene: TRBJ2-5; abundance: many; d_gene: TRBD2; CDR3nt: TGCGCCAGCAGCCAGAGAGGCGGGAGCGAGACCCAGTACTTC; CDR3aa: CASSQRGGSETQYF
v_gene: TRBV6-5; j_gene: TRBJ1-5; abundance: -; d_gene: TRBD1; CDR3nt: TGTGCCAGCAGGGGATCAGGGGGCCCTATTAATCAGCCCCAGCATTTT; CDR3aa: CASRGSGGPINQPQHF
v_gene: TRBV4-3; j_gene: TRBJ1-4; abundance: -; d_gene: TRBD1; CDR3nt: TGCGCCAGCAGCCAGAACAGGGGAACTAATGAAAAACTGTTTTTT; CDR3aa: CASSQNRGTNEKLFF
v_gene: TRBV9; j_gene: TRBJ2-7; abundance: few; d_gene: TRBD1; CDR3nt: TGTGCCAGCAGCGTGGGGACAGGGATTTACGAGCAGTACTTC; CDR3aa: CASSVGTGIYEQYF
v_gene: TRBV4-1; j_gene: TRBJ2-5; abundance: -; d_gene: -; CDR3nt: TGCGCCAGCAGCCGGGCGGGGGAGACCCAGTACTTC; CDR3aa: CASSRAGETQYF
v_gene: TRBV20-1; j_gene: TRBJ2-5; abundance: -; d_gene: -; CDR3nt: TGCAGTGCTAGAGATGGCCCCCAGACCCAGTACTTC; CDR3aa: CSARDGPQTQYF
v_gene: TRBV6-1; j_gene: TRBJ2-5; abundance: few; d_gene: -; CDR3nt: TGTGCCAGCACCCCCCCAGGAGCGACCCAGTACTTC; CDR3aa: CASTPPGATQYF
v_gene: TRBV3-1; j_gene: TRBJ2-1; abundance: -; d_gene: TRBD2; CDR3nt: TGTGCCAGCAGCCAGGGACTAGCGGGACGCAATGAGCAGTTCTTC; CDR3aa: CASSQGLAGRNEQFF
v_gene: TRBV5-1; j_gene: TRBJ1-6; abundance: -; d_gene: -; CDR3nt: TGCGCCAGCAGCCCCCTAAGGGAGTTGAATTCACCCCTCCACTTT; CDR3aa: CASSPLRELNSPLHF
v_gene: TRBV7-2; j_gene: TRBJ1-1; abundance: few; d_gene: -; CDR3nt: TGTGCCAGCAGCTTAAGCAGGGCGGTGGCTTTCTTT; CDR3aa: CASSLSRAVAFF
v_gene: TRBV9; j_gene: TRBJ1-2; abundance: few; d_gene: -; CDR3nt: TGTGCCAGCAGCGTAGGAAGGGGAGTCTATGGCTACACCTTC; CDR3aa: CASSVGRGVYGYTF
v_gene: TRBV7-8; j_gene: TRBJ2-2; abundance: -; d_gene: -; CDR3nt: TGTGCCAGCAGCCCGAAAAGGGATGTCGGGGAGCTGTTTTTT; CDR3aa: CASSPKRDVGELFF
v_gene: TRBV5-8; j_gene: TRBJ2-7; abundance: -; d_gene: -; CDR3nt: TGTGCCAGCAGCTTGAGGGGACCCTACGAGCAGTACTTC; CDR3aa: CASSLRGPYEQYF
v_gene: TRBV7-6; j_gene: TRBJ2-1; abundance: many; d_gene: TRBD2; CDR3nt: TGTGCCAGCAGCCAGCGGGGGGGTCATGAGCAGTTCTTC; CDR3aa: CASSQRGGHEQFF
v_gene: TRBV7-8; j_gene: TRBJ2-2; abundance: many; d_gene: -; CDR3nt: TGTGCCAGCAGCTTAGCGATCCGGCGGAACACCGGGGAGCTGTTTTTT; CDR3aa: CASSLAIRRNTGELFF
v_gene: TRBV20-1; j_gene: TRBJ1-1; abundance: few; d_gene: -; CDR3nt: TGCAGTGCTAGGAAGGGCGGGGAGAACACTGAAGCTTTCTTT; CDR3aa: CSARKGGENTEAFF
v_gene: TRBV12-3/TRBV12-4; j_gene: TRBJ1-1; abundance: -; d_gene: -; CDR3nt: TGTGCCAGCATATGGCCGTCTAGCAACACTGAAGCTTTCTTT; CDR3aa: CASIWPSSNTEAFF
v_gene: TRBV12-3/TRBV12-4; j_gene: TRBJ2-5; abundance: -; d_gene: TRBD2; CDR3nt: TGTGCCAGCAGTTTAGCGGGAGGGCCCTTGGGCGAGACCCAGTACTTC; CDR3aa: CASSLAGGPLGETQYF
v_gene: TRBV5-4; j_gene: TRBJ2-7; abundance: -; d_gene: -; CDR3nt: TGTGCCAGCAGCCCGACAGGTCCCTCCTACGAGCAGTACTTC; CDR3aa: CASSPTGPSYEQYF
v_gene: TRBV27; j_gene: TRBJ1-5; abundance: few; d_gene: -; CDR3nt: TGTGCCAGCAGTCCCGGGGGGGCATACAATCAGCCCCAGCATTTT; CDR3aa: CASSPGGAYNQPQHF
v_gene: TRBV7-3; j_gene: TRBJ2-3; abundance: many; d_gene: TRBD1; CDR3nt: TGTGCCAGCAGCTGGACCGGGACAGTAGGGACCGATACGCAGTATTTT; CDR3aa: CASSWTGTVGTDTQYF
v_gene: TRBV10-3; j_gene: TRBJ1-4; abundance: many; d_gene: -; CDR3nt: TGTGCCATCAGTGACAAGGGGGGTTATGAAAAACTGTTTTTT; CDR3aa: CAISDKGGYEKLFF
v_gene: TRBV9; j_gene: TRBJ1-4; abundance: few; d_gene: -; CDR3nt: TGTGCCAGCAGCGTTGGATACCCAGTGCGTGAAAAACTGTTTTTT; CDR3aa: CASSVGYPVREKLFF
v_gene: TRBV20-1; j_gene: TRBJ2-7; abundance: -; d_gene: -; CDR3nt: TGCAGTGTTCCCCGGAGACAGGCCGTTTACGAGCAGTACTTC; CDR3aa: CSVPRRQAVYEQYF
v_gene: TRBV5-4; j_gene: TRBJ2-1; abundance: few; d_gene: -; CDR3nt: TGTGCCAGCAGCTGGGAAGGGATTCAGTTCTTC; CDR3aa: CASSWEGIQFF